A single sample is the source of the 9 T cell receptor beta chains below, sequenced in a study of blood T cell repertoires in COVID-19. Profiling relied on immunoSEQ multiplex PCR, and the TCRdb table lists in-frame clones only, not all of them. The data hold roughly 120,000 clones, with roughly 83% observed a single time. The sample consisted of peripheral blood. These receptors came from a human donor in a cohort sampled during active COVID-19.

For this clone: Sequence at one end of the junction differs from germline and may be a read error. The chain combines TRBV18 with TRBJ1-4, with 10 nucleotides matching TRBD1. This CDR3 comprises 14 residues. CDR1 and CDR2 from the germline V gene are KGHSH and LQKENI. In DNA form, the CDR3 reads TGTGCCAGCTCTCCCGGGACAGGGGCTGAAAAACTGGTTTTT. It specifies CASSPGTGAEKLVF. The complete variable domain, with remaining parts taken from reference TRBV18 and TRBJ1-4, reads NAGVMQNPRHLVRRRGQEARLRCSPMKGHSHVYWYRQLPEEGLKFMVYLQKENIIDESGMPKERFSAEFPKEGPSILRIQQVVRGDSAAYFCASSPGTGAEKLVFGSGTQLSVL.

V usage is TRBV30 and J usage is TRBJ1-1, with D hard to call. This CDR3 is built from 14 residues. Between the trimmed V and J ends, which lost 1 base and 5 bases, there was a span of 14 bases. CDR1 and CDR2 (germline): GTSNPN, SVGIG (reference sequence). In nucleotides, the CDR3 is TGTGCCTGGAGTGCTCATCGGGTAAGGACTGAAGCTTTCTTT. This codes for CAWSAHRVRTEAFF.

The rearrangement uses TRBV6-5 and TRBJ2-2; 13 nucleotides align to TRBD2. Germline values: CDR1 MNHEY, CDR2 SVGAGI. Trimming cost V 2 bases and J 4 bases; bases outside gene matches: 1. There are 16 residues in the CDR3. The CDR3 nucleotides are TGTGCCAGCAGTTACGGACTAGCGGGAGTCACCGGGGAGCTGTTTTTT. Its protein is CASSYGLAGVTGELFF.

The J gene is TRBJ1-5, the V gene TRBV7-2; 10 positions agree with TRBD1. The germline V gene has CDR1 SGHTA and CDR2 FQGNSA. V lost 6 bases, J lost 6 bases, and 5 bases stayed unmatched. The CDR3 length is 14 residues. Here the CDR3 reads CASSPGTGVQPQHF. CDR3 in DNA: TGTGCCAGCAGTCCCGGGACAGGGGTTCAGCCCCAGCATTTT.

The chain combines TRBV9 with TRBJ2-1, with TRBD2 matching 9 bases. Germline V gene data show CDR1 as SGDLS and CDR2 as YYNGEE. The ends lost 0 bases at V and 2 bases at J; junction bases unmatched: 12. This CDR3 comprises 19 residues. This CDR3 reads CASSVAPRMRLAAYNEQFF. In nucleotides, the CDR3 is TGTGCCAGCAGCGTAGCCCCCCGGATGCGACTAGCGGCCTACAATGAGCAGTTCTTC.

The chain carries TRBV16 and TRBJ2-7, with 12 bases fitting TRBD1. Trimming cost V 0 bases and J 9 bases; bases outside gene matches: 6. This CDR3 spans 15 amino acids. Germline-derived CDR1 and CDR2 are KGHSY and FQNENV. The CDR3 nucleotides read TGTGCCAGCAGCCAATCGGAGGGACAGGGGGCTCCGCAGTACTTC. Amino acids: CASSQSEGQGAPQYF.

The chain has TRBV7-2 and TRBJ2-1, with D possibly being TRBD2 (5 bases). V lost 2 bases to trimming and J lost 7 bases, with 6 bases between them. CDR1 is SGHTA, CDR2 FQGNSA, per germline. This CDR3 region has 12 residues. The CDR3 region is CASSLSGNEQFF. CDR3 nucleotide sequence: TGTGCCAGCAGCTTATCGGGGAATGAGCAGTTCTTC.

The V and J genes are TRBV6-6 and TRBJ2-5; a possible D gene is TRBD1 (6 bases). Trimming left V 6 bases short and J 0 bases short, with 14 bases between. The CDR3 runs 15 residues. CDR1 and CDR2 from the germline V gene are MNHNY and SVGAGI (reference sequence). The CDR3 coding sequence is TGTGCCAGCAGACAGGGCCGCGGGTACCAAGAGACCCAGTACTTC. This codes for CASRQGRGYQETQYF.

V gene TRBV11-2 combines with J gene TRBJ2-5; the D is unclear. V was trimmed by 0 bases and J by 0 bases, leaving 11 bases between them. The V gene's germline CDR1 is SGHAT and CDR2 FQNNGV. The CDR3 is 16 residues long. The CDR3 protein is CASSLETSVYQETQYF. CDR3 DNA: TGTGCCAGCAGCTTAGAAACCTCAGTTTACCAAGAGACCCAGTACTTC.